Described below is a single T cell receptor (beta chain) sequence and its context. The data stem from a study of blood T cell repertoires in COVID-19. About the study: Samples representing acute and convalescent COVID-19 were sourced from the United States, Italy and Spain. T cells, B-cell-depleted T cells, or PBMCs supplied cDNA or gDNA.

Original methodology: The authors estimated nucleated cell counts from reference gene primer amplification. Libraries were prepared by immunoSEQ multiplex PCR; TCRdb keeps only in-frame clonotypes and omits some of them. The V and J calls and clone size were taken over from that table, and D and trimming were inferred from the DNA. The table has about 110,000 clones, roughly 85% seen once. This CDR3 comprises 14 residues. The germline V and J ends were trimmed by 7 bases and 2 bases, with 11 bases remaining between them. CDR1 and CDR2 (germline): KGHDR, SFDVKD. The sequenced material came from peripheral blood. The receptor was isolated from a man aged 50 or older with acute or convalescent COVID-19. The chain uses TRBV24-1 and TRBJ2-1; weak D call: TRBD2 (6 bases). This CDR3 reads CATSAGWAYNEQFF. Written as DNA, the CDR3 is TGTGCCACCAGCGCGGGGTGGGCCTACAATGAGCAGTTCTTC.